Below, one T cell receptor (beta chain) is given with its context. The assay was immunoSEQ multiplex PCR, and TCRdb's table has in-frame clones only and misses some. Found here are around 1.4 million clones, approximately 98.5% of them singletons; the top ten hold 0.36%. The sample belongs to a study of shared clonotypes between healthy human individuals. The sequencing input was naive CD4+ T cells sorted from blood. Described subset: CD45RA+ positively selected. The TCR sequence derives from a man aged 25-40 years in good health.

CDR3 region: CASSLRAKQGGARSYEQYF. CDR3 DNA sequence: TGTGCCAGCAGTTTACGGGCCAAGCAGGGGGGTGCAAGGTCCTACGAGCAGTACTTC. The J gene is TRBJ2-7, the V gene TRBV27; possibly TRBD1 for D (7 bases). The V and J ends lost 2 bases and 1 base respectively, with 24 bases between them. CDR1 and CDR2 (germline): MNHEY, SMNVEV (reference sequence). The CDR3 is 19 amino acids.